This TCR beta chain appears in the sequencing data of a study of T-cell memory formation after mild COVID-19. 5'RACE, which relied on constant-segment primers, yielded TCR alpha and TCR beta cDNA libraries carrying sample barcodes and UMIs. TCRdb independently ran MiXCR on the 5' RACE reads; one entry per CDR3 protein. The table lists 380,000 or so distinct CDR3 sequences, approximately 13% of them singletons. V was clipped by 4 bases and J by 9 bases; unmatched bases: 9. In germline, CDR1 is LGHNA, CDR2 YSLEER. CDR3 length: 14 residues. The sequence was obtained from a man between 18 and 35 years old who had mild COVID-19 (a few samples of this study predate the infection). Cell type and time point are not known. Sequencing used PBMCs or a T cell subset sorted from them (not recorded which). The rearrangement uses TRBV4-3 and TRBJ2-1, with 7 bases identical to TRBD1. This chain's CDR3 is CASSPQGPGGEQFF. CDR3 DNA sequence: TGCGCCAGCAGCCCACAGGGGCCGGGCGGTGAGCAGTTCTTC.